Listed below are T cell receptor beta chains from one sample, sequenced in a study of cytomegalovirus exposure and HLA in healthy donors. Clones were read by immunoSEQ multiplex PCR, and TCRdb kept only the in-frame ones, dropping some. The sample yields approximately 120,000 clones, around 70% seen once. Input material: PBMCs. Receptors were obtained from an older woman in good health and CMV-seropositive. Each CDR3 is given with its conserved first and last residue. The D gene is left open where the match is weak. A clone size is listed for some rows: how often the clone was seen (once, few, many), or a class if it is expanded.

>NA|NA|TRBV6-5|TRBJ1-1
TGTGCCAGCAGTTATGGTAGACAGAATACTGAAGCTTTCTTT
CASSYGRQNTEAFF
>NA|NA|TRBV7-2|TRBJ1-5
TGTGCCAGCAGCTCGCAGGGGTCGGGTAATCAGCCCCAGCATTTT
CASSSQGSGNQPQHF
>TRBD1|NA|TRBV19|TRBJ1-5
TGTGCCACCCGGGGGCAACAGGGGAACACTCAGCCCCAGCATTTT
CATRGQQGNTQPQHF
>TRBD1|NA|TRBV7-2|TRBJ1-5
TGTGCCAGCAGCTTAGCGGGACAGGGCTTCTCGCCCCAGCATTTT
CASSLAGQGFSPQHF
>TRBD1|NA|TRBV30|TRBJ1-6
TGTGCCTGGAAAGGGCAAACAGGGGCCATAATTGGACCCCTCCACTTT
CAWKGQTGAIIGPLHF
>TRBD1|few|TRBV19|TRBJ2-1
TGTGCCAGTAGTATCGCTGGACAGGGGTCCTACAATGAGCAGTTCTTC
CASSIAGQGSYNEQFF
>NA|NA|TRBV18|TRBJ2-3
TGTGCCAGCTCACCGGAGGGTCTTGGCACAGATACGCAGTATTTT
CASSPEGLGTDTQYF
>NA|NA|TRBV7-9|TRBJ1-5
TGTGCCAGCAGCTTAGGGTCAGGAAACAATCAGCCCCAGCATTTT
CASSLGSGNNQPQHF
>TRBD2|NA|TRBV4-2|TRBJ2-7
TGTGCCAGCAGCGCGAAATTACTAGCGGGGGGTTCGAGCTCCTACGAGCAGTACTTC
CASSAKLLAGGSSSYEQYF
>TRBD1|NA|TRBV29-1|TRBJ1-6
TGCAGCGTTAGGACAGGCAGCTCCTATAATTCACCCCTCCACTTT
CSVRTGSSYNSPLHF
>NA|few|TRBV7-8|TRBJ1-4
TGTGCCAGCAGCTCCTTCGTTTTGAGGGTGACTAATGAAAAACTGTTTTTT
CASSSFVLRVTNEKLFF
>NA|NA|TRBV19|TRBJ2-3
TGTGCCAGTAGTATCGACAGAAACACAGATACGCAGTATTTT
CASSIDRNTDTQYF
>TRBD1|NA|TRBV7-9|TRBJ1-4
TGTGCCAGCAGCTTCCCCGGGACAGGGTCATCCCTGAATGAAAAACTGTTTTTT
CASSFPGTGSSLNEKLFF
>NA|few|TRBV27|TRBJ1-6
TGTGCCAGCAGTTTGGAGGGACTCCAGTATTCACCCCTCCACTTT
CASSLEGLQYSPLHF
>TRBD1|NA|TRBV5-6|TRBJ1-1
TGTGCCAGCAGCTATACCGGGACAGGGGGCACTGAAGCTTTCTTT
CASSYTGTGGTEAFF
>NA|NA|TRBV5-1|TRBJ2-7
TGCGCCAGCAGCCCGGGGGTCTACGAGCAGTACTTC
CASSPGVYEQYF
>TRBD1|NA|TRBV19|TRBJ2-5
TGTGCCAGTAGTATAGGCGGACAGGGAAAACAAGAGACCCAGTACTTC
CASSIGGQGKQETQYF
>TRBD2|NA|TRBV7-9|TRBJ2-3
TGTGCCAGCAGCAGCTTTAGCGGGGGGGGCACAGATACGCAGTATTTT
CASSSFSGGGTDTQYF
>NA|NA|TRBV19|TRBJ1-2
TGTGCCAGTAGTGAGAACTATGGCTACACCTTC
CASSENYGYTF
>NA|NA|TRBV30|TRBJ2-6
TGTGCCTGGAGAAATGGAGCAGGGGCCAACGTCCTGACTTTC
CAWRNGAGANVLTF
>NA|NA|TRBV14|TRBJ1-1
TGTGCCAGCAGCCAAGAAATGTGGGGCGTCACTGAAGCTTTCTTT
CASSQEMWGVTEAFF
>NA|NA|TRBV2|TRBJ1-1
TGTGCCAGCAGCGAAGAGCCTCGAATGAACACTGAAGCTTTCTTT
CASSEEPRMNTEAFF
>TRBD2|few|TRBV29-1|TRBJ2-5
TGCAGCGCCGGACTAGTTAACCAAGAGACCCAGTACTTC
CSAGLVNQETQYF
>TRBD2|few|TRBV19|TRBJ2-3
TGTGCCAGTAGTCCCCGAGAGCGGGGGGGCACGAATACGCAGTATTTT
CASSPRERGGTNTQYF
>TRBD2|NA|TRBV7-3|TRBJ2-1
TGTGCCAGCAGTAGCGGGGGAAACAATGAGCAGTTCTTC
CASSSGGNNEQFF
>TRBD1|NA|TRBV19|TRBJ2-5
TGTGCCAGTAGTGCACAGACAGGGGGTAAAGAGACCCAGTACTTC
CASSAQTGGKETQYF
>NA|NA|TRBV7-2|TRBJ1-2
TGTGCCAGCCGGGGAGCGGGTCGGAACTATGGCTACACCTTC
CASRGAGRNYGYTF
>NA|NA|TRBV9|TRBJ1-1
TGTGCCAGCAGCGTAGCTTCGGACACTGAAGCTTTCTTT
CASSVASDTEAFF
>NA|NA|TRBV18|TRBJ1-1
TGTGCCAGCTCACTTCAAAGACAAGGCACTGAAGCTTTCTTT
CASSLQRQGTEAFF
>NA|NA|TRBV5-4|TRBJ1-1
TGTGCCAGCAGTCTTTCCGTTGCCTGGGGCGTAAGCACTGAAGCTTTCTTT
CASSLSVAWGVSTEAFF
>NA|NA|TRBV27|TRBJ2-5
TGTGCCAGCAGATCGGGAGAGTCCTACCAAGAGACCCAGTACTTC
CASRSGESYQETQYF
>NA|few|TRBV7-2|TRBJ1-1
TGTGCCAGCAGCTTAGCGCAGTGGGGGCGATCGGTGAGCACTGAAGCTTTCTTT
CASSLAQWGRSVSTEAFF